This entry features one TCR beta chain sequence. Its cognate antigen is unknown. These data are taken from a study of T cell responses to AZD1222 COVID-19 vaccine. Overall study findings and caveats: Recipients of two AZD1222 doses showed rising Spike-specific TCR breadth and depth.

Sequencing was performed with immunoSEQ multiplex PCR; in TCRdb, only in-frame clones are kept and a portion is missing. The data show 120,000 or so clones, 75% to 95% seen once. V gave up 0 bases and J gave up 8 bases; unmatched junction bases: 13. The CDR3 has 16 residues. The germline gives CDR1 SGHRS, CDR2 YFSETQ. The chain is built from TRBV5-1 and TRBJ1-2; 7 positions match TRBD1. This receptor was identified in an adult who received the MenACWY meningococcal vaccine as a control. The sample here was peripheral blood, taken 28 days after the second dose of the MenACWY control vaccine. The CDR3 bases are TGCGCCAGCAGCTTGGAGCCGGGACAGTGGGTGTGGGGCTACACCTTC. Residues: CASSLEPGQWVWGYTF.